The sequence of this T cell receptor beta chain was determined in a study of PD-1 blockade in classical Hodgkin lymphoma. Broader study findings: Significantly greater TCR diversity emerged by C4D1 in CD4+ cells but not CD8+ cells. It was reported that newly diagnosed patients had less baseline TCR diversity than healthy donors. There remain no defined causes for the repertoire differences, which possibly reflect disease activity or prior therapy.

Of note for this clone: Its antigen is unidentified.

Data came from immunoSEQ multiplex PCR; TCRdb stores just in-frame clones and leaves some out. The data show 15,000 to 20,000 clones, 85% seen once. Relapse after autologous stem cell transplantation occurred in every patient, and brentuximab vedotin exposure varied. Purified CD4+ T cells were obtained from thawed PBMCs through magnetic negative selection. Best responses included complete response and partial response; otherwise, the best response was progressive disease. Trimming took 0 bases from V and 1 from J, leaving 7 bases between them. Germline CDR1 SGDLS, CDR2 YYNGEE. CDR3 size: 14 residues. The TCR sequence derives from a human donor with classical Hodgkin lymphoma. The sample here was CD4+ T cells from blood, taken at baseline. The rearrangement uses TRBV9 and TRBJ1-1; the D is unclear. CDR3 sequence (DNA): TGTGCCAGCAGCGTAGGACTGAAGAACACTGAAGCTTTCTTT. Residues: CASSVGLKNTEAFF. Based on the CDR3 plus reference TRBV9 and TRBJ1-1, the full variable domain is DSGVTQTPKHLITATGQRVTLRCSPRSGDLSVYWYQQSLDQGLQFLIQYYNGEERAKGNILERFSAQQFPDLHSELNLSSLELGDSALYFCASSVGLKNTEAFFGQGTRLTVV.